The 17 T cell receptor beta chains below were found in one sample sequenced in a study of CD8+CD57+ T cells in acquired aplastic anemia. TCR beta VDJ combinations and CDR3 sequences were profiled from genomic DNA. Each CDR3 protein is one row after TCRdb ran MiXCR on the reads. The sample includes under 250,000 distinct CDR3 sequences, about 62% of them seen just once. It was patients with CD8+CD57+ cell expansion by flow cytometry who were chosen for sequencing. Sequencing was done on a sample of sorted CD4+, CD8+, or CD8+CD57+ T cells (not recorded which) from PBMCs. The receptor set was obtained from a human donor with aplastic anemia.

This clonotype was seen more than once but under ten times. The CDR3 DNA sequence: TGCAGTGCTAGAGTTTTTCGGGACGAGGAGACCCAGTACTTC. Protein sequence: CSARVFRDEETQYF. The chain is built from TRBV20-1 and TRBJ2-5; D is perhaps TRBD1 or TRBD2 (5 bases each). V lost 1 base, J lost 5 bases, and 14 bases lay in between. Germline V lookup: CDR1 DFQATT, CDR2 SNEGSKA (reference sequence). The CDR3 runs to 14 residues.

This chain links TRBV20-1 with TRBJ2-3, with TRBD2 matching over 9 bases. Unmatched junction bases numbered 15, after V lost 6 bases and J lost 5 bases. In germline, CDR1 is DFQATT, CDR2 SNEGSKA (reference sequence). This CDR3 is 16 amino acids long. This chain's CDR3 is CSAPLPTSGGLDTQYF. For the CDR3, the DNA is TGCAGTGCACCCCTTCCGACTAGCGGCGGGTTAGATACGCAGTATTTT.

V gene TRBV2 combines with J gene TRBJ2-7, with D possibly matching TRBD2 (5 bases). Per the germline V gene, CDR1 is SNHLY and CDR2 is FYNNEI. Trimming shortened V by 8 bases and J by 4 bases, and 21 bases separated the two germline ends. The CDR3 loop spans 15 amino acids. CDR3: CASLPGEGDGYEQYF. The CDR3 nucleotides read TGTGCCAGCCTCCCAGGTGAGGGAGATGGTTACGAGCAGTACTTC.

The V gene is TRBV6-5, the J gene TRBJ2-7; D gene ambiguous. Germline V gene sequence: CDR1 MNHEY, CDR2 SVGAGI. This CDR3 contains 13 residues. V was shortened by 4 bases and J by 1 base, with 8 bases between the two germline ends. CDR3 residues: CASSSTESYEQYF. The CDR3 coding sequence is TGTGCCAGCAGTTCAACAGAGTCCTACGAGCAGTACTTC.

The V and J genes are TRBV20-1 and TRBJ2-7; TRBD1 matches 9 bases. Looked up from germline, CDR1 is DFQATT and CDR2 is SNEGSKA (reference sequence). V dropped 6 bases and J dropped 1; count of bases not matched to a gene: 4. The length of the CDR3 is 13 residues. Here the CDR3 reads CSARTGESYEQYF. CDR3 DNA sequence: TGCAGTGCCAGGACAGGGGAGTCCTACGAGCAGTACTTC.

This clonotype was counted ten times or more. The rearrangement links TRBV6-1 to TRBJ2-3, with D unclear. The CDR3 length is 14 residues. Germline CDR1 reads MNHNS; CDR2 reads SASEGT. Trimming pared 3 bases from V and 2 bases from J, leaving 9 bases between. CDR3 sequence: CASSDGRDTDTQYF. The CDR3 DNA follows: TGTGCCAGCAGTGATGGTAGGGACACAGATACGCAGTATTTT.

Comment on this clonotype: The junction differs from germline at one of its ends, possibly a read error. The chain couples TRBV6-1 to TRBJ1-2; TRBD1 agrees at 10 bases. The CDR3 is made up of 10 amino acids. Germline assignment: CDR1 MNHNS and CDR2 SASEGT. CDR3 in DNA: TGTGCCAGCAGCGTCCCGGGACAGGGGTTC. Residues: CASSVPGQGF.

This clonotype was detected ten times or more. CDR3 bases: TGCAGTGCTACCGGGACCGTGCACACAGATACGCAGTATTTT. Residues: CSATGTVHTDTQYF. The J gene is TRBJ2-3, the V gene TRBV20-1; tentatively, D is TRBD1 or TRBD2 (5 bases each). The ends were cut back, 4 bases at V and 2 bases at J, with 13 bases in the middle. This CDR3 is 14 amino acids long. From germline, CDR1 is DFQATT and CDR2 SNEGSKA (reference sequence).

This clonotype was observed at least ten times. The chain recombines TRBV6-1 with TRBJ2-7; maybe TRBD1 (5 bases). Germline V gene lookup returns CDR1 MNHNS and CDR2 SASEGT. The CDR3 has 13 residues. Trimming shortened V by 3 bases and J by 0 bases, and 6 bases separated the two germline ends. The CDR3 DNA sequence: TGTGCCAGCAGTGAGACAGTCTCCTACGAGCAGTACTTC. Protein product: CASSETVSYEQYF.

The J gene is TRBJ2-7, the V gene TRBV20-1, with 8 bases aligning to TRBD1. V shed 4 bases and J 5 bases; nucleotides not matched to a gene: 16. The CDR3 has 16 amino acids. Germline CDR1 reads DFQATT; CDR2 reads SNEGSKA (reference sequence). CDR3 nucleotides: TGCAGTGCTACCGGGACAGGAGGGATCGGTCCCAACGAGCAGTACTTC. It translates to CSATGTGGIGPNEQYF.

This chain links TRBV2 with TRBJ1-5; D gene ambiguous. Germline V gene sequence: CDR1 SNHLY, CDR2 FYNNEI. With 7 bases removed from V and 9 bases from J, the gap between germline ends came to 16 bases. CDR3 length: 13 amino acids. CDR3 sequence (DNA): TGTGCCAGCACGGAGGACGGACGAGGGCCCCAGCATTTT. Its translation is CASTEDGRGPQHF.

The chain uses TRBV5-1 and TRBJ2-7, with D possibly matching TRBD1 (5 bases). This CDR3 region has 15 residues. Trimming took off 1 base at V and 5 bases at J, with 16 bases between the two ends. Germline V lookup: CDR1 SGHRS, CDR2 YFSETQ. As DNA, the CDR3 is TGCGCCAGCAGCTTGATCAGGGTCCTCTATAACGAGCAGTACTTC. Amino acid sequence: CASSLIRVLYNEQYF.

This clonotype came up many times. This chain connects TRBV9 to TRBJ2-1; D gene ambiguous. CDR1 SGDLS and CDR2 YYNGEE come from the germline V gene. Trimming took off 4 bases at V and 1 base at J, with 15 bases between the two ends. This CDR3 has 16 residues. Here the CDR3 DNA reads TGTGCCAGCAGCAGTAGATGGTCTCTGTCCTACAATGAGCAGTTCTTC. It translates to CASSSRWSLSYNEQFF.

CDR3 bases: TGTGCCAGCAGCTTAGCGCGAACGGACAGGCAGTACTTC. Translating gives CASSLARTDRQYF. The chain joins TRBV7-2 to TRBJ2-7; D perhaps matches TRBD1 (6 bases). The CDR3 length is 13 residues. Deletions cut 0 bases from V and 9 bases from J, with 12 bases between. Germline loops: CDR1 SGHTA, CDR2 FQGNSA.

The chain combines TRBV6-1 with TRBJ2-7; D is unclear. CDR1 is MNHNS, CDR2 SASEGT, per germline. The CDR3 consists of 14 residues. Trimming stripped 0 bases from V and 3 bases from J, with 9 bases between. CDR3 DNA sequence: TGTGCCAGCAGTGAAGCCGCAAGGTACTACGAGCAGTACTTC. It encodes CASSEAARYYEQYF.

This clonotype was recorded once. A junction end diverges from the germline sequence, so it may reflect a read error. V gene TRBV7-8 combines with J gene TRBJ1-5; no clear D gene. This CDR3 is built from 13 residues. CDR1 is SGHVS and CDR2 is FQNEAQ in the germline V gene. Written as DNA, the CDR3 is TGCGCCAGCAGCCAAGATCGCGCCCAGCCCCAGCATTTT. Translating it yields CASSQDRAQPQHF.

The chain recombines TRBV2 with TRBJ2-7; TRBD1 matches 8 bases. Germline V gives CDR1 SNHLY, CDR2 FYNNEI. This CDR3 is built from 15 residues. The V and J ends lost 7 bases and 5 bases, in that order; junction bases with no gene match: 13. The CDR3 nucleotides are TGTGCCAGCACCCAGCAAAGGACAGGGTCGAACGAGCAGTACTTC. Residues: CASTQQRTGSNEQYF.